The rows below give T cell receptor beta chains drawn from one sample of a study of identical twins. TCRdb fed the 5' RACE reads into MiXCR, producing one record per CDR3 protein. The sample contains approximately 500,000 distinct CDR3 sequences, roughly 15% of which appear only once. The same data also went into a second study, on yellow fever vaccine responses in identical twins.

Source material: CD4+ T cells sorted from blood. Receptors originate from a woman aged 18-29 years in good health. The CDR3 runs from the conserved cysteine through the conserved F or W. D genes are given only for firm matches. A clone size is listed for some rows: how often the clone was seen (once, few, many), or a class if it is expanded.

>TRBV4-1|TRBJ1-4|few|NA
CASSQVVKEKLFF
TGCGCCAGCAGCCAAGTAGTAAAGGAAAAACTGTTTTTT
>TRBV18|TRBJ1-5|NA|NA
CASSPTVYSNQPQHF
TGTGCCAGCTCACCCACAGTTTATAGCAATCAGCCCCAGCATTTT
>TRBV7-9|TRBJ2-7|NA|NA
CASSLGREYEQYF
TGTGCCAGCAGCTTAGGCAGGGAGTACGAGCAGTACTTC
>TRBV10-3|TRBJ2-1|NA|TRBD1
CAISDGTGDNEQFF
TGTGCCATCAGTGACGGGACAGGGGACAATGAGCAGTTCTTC
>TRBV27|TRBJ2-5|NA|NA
CASSLRAATSQETQYF
TGTGCCAGCAGTTTGAGGGCAGCGACCTCCCAAGAGACCCAGTACTTC
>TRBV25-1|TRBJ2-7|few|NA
CASTSFSYEQYF
TGTGCCAGCACCAGCTTCTCCTACGAGCAGTACTTC
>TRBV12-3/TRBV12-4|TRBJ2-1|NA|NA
CASSLGGAAYNEQFF
TGTGCCAGCAGTTTGGGGGGGGCGGCCTACAATGAGCAGTTCTTC
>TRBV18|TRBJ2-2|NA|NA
CASSPPAGSANTGELFF
TGTGCCAGCTCACCACCGGCAGGGTCGGCGAACACCGGGGAGCTGTTTTTT
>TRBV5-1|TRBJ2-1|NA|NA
CASSLGLATNEQFF
TGCGCCAGCAGCTTAGGCCTAGCCACCAATGAGCAGTTCTTC
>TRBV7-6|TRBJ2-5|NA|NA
CASSPGGTAQETQYF
TGTGCCAGCAGCCCCGGCGGGACAGCTCAAGAGACCCAGTACTTC
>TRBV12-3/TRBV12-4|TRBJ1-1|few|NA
CASSRRLLNTEAFF
TGTGCCAGCAGTCGACGTCTTCTGAACACTGAAGCTTTCTTT
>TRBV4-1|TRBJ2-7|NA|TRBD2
CASSQEATSVSSYEQYF
TGCGCCAGCAGCCAAGAAGCGACTAGCGTTAGCTCCTACGAGCAGTACTTC
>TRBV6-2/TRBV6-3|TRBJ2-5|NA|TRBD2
CATTPRLAGTTQETQYF
TGTGCCACCACCCCCCGACTAGCGGGCACCACTCAAGAGACCCAGTACTTC
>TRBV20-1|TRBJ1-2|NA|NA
CSAPAAGGAYTF
TGCAGTGCCCCGGCCGCGGGGGGTGCCTACACCTTC
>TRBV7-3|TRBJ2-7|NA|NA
CASSLVGTNYYEQYF
TGTGCCAGCAGCTTAGTAGGGACAAACTACTACGAGCAGTACTTC
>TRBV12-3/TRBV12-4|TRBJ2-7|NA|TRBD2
CASSLAPSGGSSVYF
TGTGCCAGCAGTTTAGCGCCAAGCGGGGGATCCTCCGTTTACTTC
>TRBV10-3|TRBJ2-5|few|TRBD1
CAISATGVPQETQYF
TGTGCCATCAGTGCAACAGGGGTCCCCCAAGAGACCCAGTACTTC
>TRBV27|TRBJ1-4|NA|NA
CASSLSTALNEKLFF
TGTGCCAGCAGTTTATCGACGGCGTTAAATGAAAAACTGTTTTTT
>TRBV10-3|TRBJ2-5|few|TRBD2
CAISEGSGQETQYF
TGTGCCATCAGTGAGGGTAGCGGGCAAGAGACCCAGTACTTC
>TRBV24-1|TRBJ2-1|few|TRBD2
CATSGLAGGPSYNEQFF
TGTGCCACCAGTGGGTTAGCGGGAGGGCCGTCCTACAATGAGCAGTTCTTC
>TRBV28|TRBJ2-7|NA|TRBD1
CASTPAGQGGTSPYEQYF
TGTGCCAGCACCCCAGCGGGACAGGGAGGAACCTCACCCTACGAGCAGTACTTC
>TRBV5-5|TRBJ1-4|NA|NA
CASSSLFLNEKLFF
TGTGCCAGCAGTTCGCTTTTCCTTAATGAAAAACTGTTTTTT
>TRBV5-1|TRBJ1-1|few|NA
CASSFNMNTEAFF
TGCGCCAGCAGCTTCAACATGAACACTGAAGCTTTCTTT
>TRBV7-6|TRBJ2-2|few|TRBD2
CASSPGTKNTGELFF
TGTGCCAGCAGCCCCGGGACTAAGAACACCGGGGAGCTGTTTTTT
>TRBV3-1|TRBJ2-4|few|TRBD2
CASSQRTSGGALSKNIQYF
TGTGCCAGCAGCCAGCGGACTAGCGGGGGGGCCCTGTCCAAAAACATTCAGTACTTC
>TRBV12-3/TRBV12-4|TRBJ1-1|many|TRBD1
CASSFPRGSNTEAFF
TGTGCCAGCAGTTTCCCCAGGGGGTCGAACACTGAAGCTTTCTTT
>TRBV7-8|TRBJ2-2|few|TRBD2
CASSLREGAGGELFF
TGTGCCAGCAGCTTACGGGAGGGAGCTGGCGGGGAGCTGTTTTTT
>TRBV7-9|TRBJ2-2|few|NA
CASSSTNRAGELFF
TGTGCCAGCAGCTCCACCAACAGGGCCGGGGAGCTGTTTTTT